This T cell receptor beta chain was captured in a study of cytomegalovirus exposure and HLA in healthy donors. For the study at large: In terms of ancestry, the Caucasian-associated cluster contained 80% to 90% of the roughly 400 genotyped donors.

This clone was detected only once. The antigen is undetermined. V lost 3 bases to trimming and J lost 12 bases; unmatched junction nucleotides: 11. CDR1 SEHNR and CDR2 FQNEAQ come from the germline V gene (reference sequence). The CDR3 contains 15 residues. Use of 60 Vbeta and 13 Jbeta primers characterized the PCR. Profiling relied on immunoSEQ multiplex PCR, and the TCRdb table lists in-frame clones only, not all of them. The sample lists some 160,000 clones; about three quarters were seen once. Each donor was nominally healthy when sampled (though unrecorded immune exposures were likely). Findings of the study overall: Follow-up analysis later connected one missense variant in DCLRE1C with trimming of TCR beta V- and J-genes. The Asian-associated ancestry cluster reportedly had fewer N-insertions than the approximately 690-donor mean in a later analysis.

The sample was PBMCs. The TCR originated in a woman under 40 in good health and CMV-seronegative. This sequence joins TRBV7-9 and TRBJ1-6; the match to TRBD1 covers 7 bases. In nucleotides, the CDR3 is TGTGCCAGCAGCTTCCGGGACAGACCCCGGGGACCCCTCCACTTT. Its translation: CASSFRDRPRGPLHF.